This TCR beta chain is from a study of blood T cell repertoires in COVID-19. Looking at the study overall: From the United States, Italy and Spain came samples of acute and convalescent COVID-19. In each case, the material was cDNA or gDNA derived from T cells, B-cell-depleted T cells, or PBMCs.

Per the original data handling: Amplification of reference gene primers was used by the study to estimate nucleated cell counts. Measured with immunoSEQ multiplex PCR; TCRdb has only the in-frame clones, and not every one. The V and J calls and clone size are taken from that table; D and trimming were inferred from the DNA. The sample includes about 130,000 clones, nearly 85% of them seen just once. The CDR3 is 13 amino acids. The V gene end was trimmed by 4 bases and the J gene end by 8 bases; junction bases not matched to a gene: 7. The clonotype comes from a human donor in a cohort sampled during active COVID-19. The sequenced sample consisted of peripheral blood. The chain couples TRBV12-3 or TRBV12-4 to TRBJ1-2, with 7 bases fitting TRBD1. In DNA form, the CDR3 reads TGTGCCAGCAGTTATCTCGACAGGGAAGGCTACACCTTC. Translating gives CASSYLDREGYTF.